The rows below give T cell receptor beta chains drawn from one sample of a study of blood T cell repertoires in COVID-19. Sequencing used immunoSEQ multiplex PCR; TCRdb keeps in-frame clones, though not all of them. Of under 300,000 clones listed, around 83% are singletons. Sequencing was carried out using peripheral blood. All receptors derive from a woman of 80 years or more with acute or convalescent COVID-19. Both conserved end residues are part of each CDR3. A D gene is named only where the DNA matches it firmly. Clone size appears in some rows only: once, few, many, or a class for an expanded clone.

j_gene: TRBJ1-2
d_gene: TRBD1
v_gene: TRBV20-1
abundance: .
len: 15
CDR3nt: TGCAGTGCTAGTCAGCCTCCGGGACAGGTTTATGGCTACACCTTC
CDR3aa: CSASQPPGQVYGYTF

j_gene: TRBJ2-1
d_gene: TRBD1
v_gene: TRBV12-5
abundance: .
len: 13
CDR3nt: TGTGCTAGTGGCCCCGACAGGGGCAATGAGCAGTTCTTC
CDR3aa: CASGPDRGNEQFF

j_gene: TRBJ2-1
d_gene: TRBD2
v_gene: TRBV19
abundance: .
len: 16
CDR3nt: TGTGCCAGTAGTATCCGGGGCGGGGGCTCCTACAATGAGCAGTTCTTC
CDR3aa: CASSIRGGGSYNEQFF

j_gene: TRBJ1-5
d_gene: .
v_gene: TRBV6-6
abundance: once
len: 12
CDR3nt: TGTGCCAGCAGCTCCGGGGATCAGCCCCAGCATTTT
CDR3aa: CASSSGDQPQHF

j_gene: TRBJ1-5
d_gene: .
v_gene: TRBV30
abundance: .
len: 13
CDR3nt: TGTGCCTGGAGTGCGGGGGGGGCTCAGCCCCAGCATTTT
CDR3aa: CAWSAGGAQPQHF

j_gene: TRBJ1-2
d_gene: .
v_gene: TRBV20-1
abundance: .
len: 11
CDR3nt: TGCAGTGCTAGAGGACAGGAGAGCTCCACCTTC
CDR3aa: CSARGQESSTF

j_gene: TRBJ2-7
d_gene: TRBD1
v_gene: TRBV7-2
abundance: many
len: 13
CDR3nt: TGTGCCAGCAGCCCGGGACAGAGACCCGAGCAGTACTTC
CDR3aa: CASSPGQRPEQYF

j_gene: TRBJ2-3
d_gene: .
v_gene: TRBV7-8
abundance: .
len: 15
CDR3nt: TGTGCCAGCAGCTTCGCAGGGTCCCTCACAGATACGCAGTATTTT
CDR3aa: CASSFAGSLTDTQYF

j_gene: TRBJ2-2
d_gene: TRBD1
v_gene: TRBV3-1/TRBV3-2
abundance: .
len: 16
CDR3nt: TGTGCCAGCAGCCAAGCGGGACAGATTAACACCGGGGAGCTGTTTTTT
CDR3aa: CASSQAGQINTGELFF

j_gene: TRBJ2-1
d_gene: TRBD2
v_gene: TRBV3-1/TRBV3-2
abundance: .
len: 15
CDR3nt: TGTGCCAGCAGCCTGCGGGGGGCTCGATACAATGAGCAGTTCTTC
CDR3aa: CASSLRGARYNEQFF

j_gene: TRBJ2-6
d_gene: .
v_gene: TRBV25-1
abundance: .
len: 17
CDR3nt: TGTGCCAGCAGTGAATCGCGACTCACCTCTGGGGCCAACGTCCTGACTTTC
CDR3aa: CASSESRLTSGANVLTF

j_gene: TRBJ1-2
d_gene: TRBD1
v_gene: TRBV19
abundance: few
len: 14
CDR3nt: TGTGCCAGTAGTAGTCGACAGGGGGCGAATGGCTACACCTTC
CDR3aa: CASSSRQGANGYTF

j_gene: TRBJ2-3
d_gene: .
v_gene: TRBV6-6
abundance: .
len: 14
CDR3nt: TGTGCCAGCAGTTACGGGGGCGGGGGAGATACGCAGTATTTT
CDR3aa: CASSYGGGGDTQYF

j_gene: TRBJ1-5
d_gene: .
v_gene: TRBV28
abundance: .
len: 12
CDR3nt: TGTGCCAGCATGAGAGGGGGGGGGCCCCAGCATTTT
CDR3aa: CASMRGGGPQHF

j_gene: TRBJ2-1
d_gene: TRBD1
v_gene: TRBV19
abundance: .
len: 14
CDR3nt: TGTGCCAGTAGTACGGGACAGGGGCCCAATGAGCAGTTCTTC
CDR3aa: CASSTGQGPNEQFF

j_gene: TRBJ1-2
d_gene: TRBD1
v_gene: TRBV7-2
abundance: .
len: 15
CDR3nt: TGTGCCAGCAGCAGCCGGGACAGGGATCACTATGGCTACACCTTC
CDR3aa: CASSSRDRDHYGYTF

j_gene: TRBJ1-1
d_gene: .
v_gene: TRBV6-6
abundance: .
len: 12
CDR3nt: TGTGCCAGCAGTTACGAGTGGCAGGGCGCTTTCTTT
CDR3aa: CASSYEWQGAFF

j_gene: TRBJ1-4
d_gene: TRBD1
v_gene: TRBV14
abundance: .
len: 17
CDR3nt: TGTGCCAGCAGCCAAGATCTTGCGGGACAGGGGAATGAAAAACTGTTTTTT
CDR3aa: CASSQDLAGQGNEKLFF

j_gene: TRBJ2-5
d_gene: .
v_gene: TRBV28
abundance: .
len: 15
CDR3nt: TGTGCCAGCAGCCCCGTCGGCAGGGTGGGAGAGACCCAGTACTTC
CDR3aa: CASSPVGRVGETQYF

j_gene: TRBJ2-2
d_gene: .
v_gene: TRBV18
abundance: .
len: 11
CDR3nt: TGTGCCAGCTCTCCGGGAGGGGAGCTGTTTTTT
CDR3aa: CASSPGGELFF

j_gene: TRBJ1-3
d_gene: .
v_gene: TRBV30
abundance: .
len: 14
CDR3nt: TGTGCCTGGACTAGAGATTACTCTGGAAACACCATATATTTT
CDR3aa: CAWTRDYSGNTIYF

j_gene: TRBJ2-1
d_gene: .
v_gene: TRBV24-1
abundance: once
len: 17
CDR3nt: TGTGCCACCAGTGATCCCCCGGGGGGCGTTGCAGGAGGCGAGCAGTTCTTC
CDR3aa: CATSDPPGGVAGGEQFF

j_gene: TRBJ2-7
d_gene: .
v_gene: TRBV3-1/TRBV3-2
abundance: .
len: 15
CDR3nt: TGTGCCAGCAGCCAAGTGTCAGGGGAGTCCTACGAGCAGTACTTC
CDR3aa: CASSQVSGESYEQYF

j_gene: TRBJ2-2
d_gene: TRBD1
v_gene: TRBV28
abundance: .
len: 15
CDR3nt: TGTGCCAGCAGCCGCGGACAGGGGATCACCGGGGAGCTGTTTTTT
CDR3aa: CASSRGQGITGELFF

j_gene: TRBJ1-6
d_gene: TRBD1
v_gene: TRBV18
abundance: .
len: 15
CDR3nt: TGTGCCAGCTCACCGCGGACAGGGGTGGATTCACCCCTCCACTTT
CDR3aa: CASSPRTGVDSPLHF

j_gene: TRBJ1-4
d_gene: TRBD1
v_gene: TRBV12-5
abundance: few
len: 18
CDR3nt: TGTGCTAGTGGTCACGACCCGACAGGGGGCACAACTAATGAAAAACTGTTTTTT
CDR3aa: CASGHDPTGGTTNEKLFF

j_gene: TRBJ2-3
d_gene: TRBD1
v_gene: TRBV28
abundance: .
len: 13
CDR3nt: TGTGCCAAAGCCGGGACAGGGGACCTCCCGCAGTATTTT
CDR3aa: CAKAGTGDLPQYF

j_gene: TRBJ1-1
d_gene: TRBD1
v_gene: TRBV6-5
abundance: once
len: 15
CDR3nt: TGTGCCAGCAGTTCCGGGACAGGCTATAACACTGAAGCTTTCTTT
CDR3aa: CASSSGTGYNTEAFF

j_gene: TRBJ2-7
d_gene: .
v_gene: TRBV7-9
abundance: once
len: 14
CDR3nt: TGTGCCAGCAGCTTGCCAGGGAGGTTCCACGAGCAGTACTTC
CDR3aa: CASSLPGRFHEQYF

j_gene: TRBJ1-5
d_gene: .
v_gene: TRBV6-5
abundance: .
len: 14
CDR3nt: TGTGCCAGCAGTTTTCGGCCAGGCGTCCAGCCCCAGCATTTT
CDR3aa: CASSFRPGVQPQHF

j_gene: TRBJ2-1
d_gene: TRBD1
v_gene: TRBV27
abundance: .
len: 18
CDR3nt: TGTGCCAGCAGGCCGGGACAGGGCCTTACCCTATACTACAATGAGCAGTTCTTC
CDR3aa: CASRPGQGLTLYYNEQFF

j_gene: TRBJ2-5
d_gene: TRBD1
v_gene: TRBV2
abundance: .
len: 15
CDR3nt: TGTGCCAGCAGTGAAATGGGACAGCCGCGAGAGACCCAGTACTTC
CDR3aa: CASSEMGQPRETQYF

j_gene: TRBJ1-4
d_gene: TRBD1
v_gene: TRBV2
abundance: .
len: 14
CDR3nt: TGTGCCAGCAGCTCGACAGGGGTCAATGAAAAACTGTTTTTT
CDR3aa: CASSSTGVNEKLFF

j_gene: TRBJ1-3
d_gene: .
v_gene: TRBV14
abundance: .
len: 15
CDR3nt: TGTGCCAGCAGCCAGGAGGGGTACTCTGGAAACACCATATATTTT
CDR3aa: CASSQEGYSGNTIYF

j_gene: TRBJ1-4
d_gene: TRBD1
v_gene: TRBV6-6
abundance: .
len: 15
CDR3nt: TGTGCCACCAGGACAGGCGAGGCCCCAAATGAAAAACTGTTTTTT
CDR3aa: CATRTGEAPNEKLFF

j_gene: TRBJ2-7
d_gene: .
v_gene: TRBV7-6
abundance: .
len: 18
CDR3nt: TGTGCCAGCAGCTTAGTCGGGGGTGGGACGGATATCTCCTACGAGCAGTACTTC
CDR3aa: CASSLVGGGTDISYEQYF

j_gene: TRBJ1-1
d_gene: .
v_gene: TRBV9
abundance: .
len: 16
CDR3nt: TGTGCCAGCAGCCTCGAACCCCCTGGACACAACACTGAAGCTTTCTTT
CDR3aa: CASSLEPPGHNTEAFF

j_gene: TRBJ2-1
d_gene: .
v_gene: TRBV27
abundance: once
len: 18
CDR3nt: TGTGCCAGCAGTTTACAGGCTCCCGGACAGATCTCCTACAATGAGCAGTTCTTC
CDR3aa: CASSLQAPGQISYNEQFF

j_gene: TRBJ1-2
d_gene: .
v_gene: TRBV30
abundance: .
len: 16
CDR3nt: TGTGCCTGGAGTGCCAACCCGGGACAACAGAACTATGGCTACACCTTC
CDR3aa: CAWSANPGQQNYGYTF

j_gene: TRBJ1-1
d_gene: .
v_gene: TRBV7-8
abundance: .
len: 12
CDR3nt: TGTGCCAGCAGCCCACCGAGGGCTGAAGCTTTCTTT
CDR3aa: CASSPPRAEAFF

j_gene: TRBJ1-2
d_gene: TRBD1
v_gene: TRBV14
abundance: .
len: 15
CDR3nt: TGTGCCAGCAGCCGGGACAGGGAGGTATACTATGGCTACACCTTC
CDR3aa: CASSRDREVYYGYTF

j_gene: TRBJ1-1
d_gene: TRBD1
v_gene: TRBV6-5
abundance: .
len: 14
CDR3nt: TGTGCCAGCAGTCCCTCTACAGGGGTTTTTGAAGCTTTCTTT
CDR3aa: CASSPSTGVFEAFF

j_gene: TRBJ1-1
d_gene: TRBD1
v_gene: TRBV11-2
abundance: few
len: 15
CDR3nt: TGTGCCAGCAGCCCATTCGGGCAGGGGGTATCTGAAGCTTTCTTT
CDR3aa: CASSPFGQGVSEAFF

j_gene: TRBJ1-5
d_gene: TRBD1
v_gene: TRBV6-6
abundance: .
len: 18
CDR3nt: TGTGCCAGCAGTCGGACCGACAGGGCTCGCGGGGGCAATCAGCCCCAGCATTTT
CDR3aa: CASSRTDRARGGNQPQHF